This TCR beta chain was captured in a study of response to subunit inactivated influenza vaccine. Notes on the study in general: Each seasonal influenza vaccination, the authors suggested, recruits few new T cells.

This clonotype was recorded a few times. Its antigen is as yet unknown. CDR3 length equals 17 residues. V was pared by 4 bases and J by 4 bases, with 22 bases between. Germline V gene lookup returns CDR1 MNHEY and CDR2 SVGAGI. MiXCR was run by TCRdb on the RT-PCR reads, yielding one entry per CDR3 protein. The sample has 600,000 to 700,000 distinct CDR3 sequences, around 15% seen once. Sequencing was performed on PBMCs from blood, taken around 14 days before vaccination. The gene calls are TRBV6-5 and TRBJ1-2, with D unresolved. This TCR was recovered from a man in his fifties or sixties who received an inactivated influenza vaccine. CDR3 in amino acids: CASSSKNQAVHGYGYTF. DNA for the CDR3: TGTGCCAGCAGTTCCAAAAATCAGGCAGTCCATGGCTATGGCTACACCTTC.